This TCR beta chain was captured in a study of blood T cells in healthy people across ages. A note on this clonotype: Its antigen is as yet unknown.

CDR3 length: 15 residues. V dropped 5 bases and J dropped 7 bases, with 20 bases sitting between them. Looked up from germline, CDR1 is MNHEY and CDR2 is SVGAGI. The authors ran a second PCR of about 7 to 12 cycles using a sample-barcoded 5' primer and a J-beta primer mix. A single record per CDR3 protein comes from TCRdb applying MiXCR to the 5' RACE reads. The sample yields hundreds of thousands of distinct CDR3 sequences, under 45% seen once. Findings and caveats of the study: Among long-lived donors, naive CD4+ cells were more numerous and diversity higher than in aged donors.

This clonotype was obtained from a man in his sixties in good health. This sequence joins TRBV6-5 and TRBJ2-5; tentatively, D is TRBD1 or TRBD2 (5 bases each). Sequenced sample: blood. This chain's CDR3 is CASSRSPGPTGTQYF. CDR3 nucleotide sequence: TGTGCCAGCAGTCGGTCCCCGGGACCAACGGGGACCCAGTACTTC.